This TCR beta chain was recovered during a study of OX40 agonist ivuxolimab in advanced cancers. Overall study context: Enrolled patients in dose escalation had cancers that were hepatocellular carcinoma, melanoma, renal cell or head and neck cancer.

Only one count was recorded for this clone. The antigen is undetermined. CDR3 length: 12 residues. Germline V lookup: CDR1 SNHLY, CDR2 FYNNEI. After removal of 4 bases from V and 4 bases from J, the junction contained 1 base not matched to a gene. Profiling relied on immunoSEQ multiplex PCR, and the TCRdb table lists in-frame clones only, not all of them. Here the sample spans about 48,000 clones, over 75% being singletons. The study's findings and limits: On average, a greater number of expanded clones characterised CD8+ T cells relative to CD4+.

This receptor was obtained from an adult with an advanced solid tumor such as melanoma, head and neck, liver or kidney cancer. The chain joins TRBV2 to TRBJ2-7, with 7 bases matching TRBD1. The sequencing used CD4+ or CD8+ T cells sorted from blood, collected in a trial of the OX40 agonist ivuxolimab. The CDR3 is CASSGQGYEQYF. DNA for the CDR3: TGTGCCAGCAGTGGACAGGGTTACGAGCAGTACTTC.